This TCR beta chain came from a study of blood T cell repertoires in COVID-19. Study at large: Donors in the United States, Italy and Spain gave samples during acute or convalescent COVID-19.

Libraries were prepared by immunoSEQ multiplex PCR; TCRdb keeps only in-frame clonotypes and omits some of them. Of a few hundred thousand clones listed, roughly nine tenths were seen once; the top ten hold about 0.78%. Contact with a PCR-confirmed or clinician-diagnosed COVID-19 case occurred within 2 weeks of entry. This receptor was obtained from a woman in her thirties or forties who had been exposed to COVID-19. Material for sequencing was PBMCs or T cells enriched from blood (not recorded which).

CDR3 in amino acids: CASSWNREGYGYTF. The DNA for the CDR3 is TGTGCCAGCAGCTGGAACAGGGAGGGCTATGGCTACACCTTC. The chain carries TRBV11-1 and TRBJ1-2, with D perhaps matching TRBD1 (6 bases). Germline V gene sequence: CDR1 SGHAT, CDR2 FQDESV (reference sequence). There are 14 residues in the CDR3. Deletions cut 4 bases from V and 4 bases from J, with 13 bases between.